The next 30 T cell receptor beta chains were all read from a single sample in a study of cytomegalovirus exposure and HLA in healthy donors. It was with 60 Vbeta and 13 Jbeta primers that the PCR ran. TCRdb's table, derived via immunoSEQ multiplex PCR, lists solely in-frame clones and lacks some. Among around 67,000 clones listed, roughly nine tenths were seen once. The sequenced sample consisted of PBMCs. These receptors were taken from a woman between 25 and 40 years old in good health and CMV-seropositive.

The V gene is TRBV7-8, the J gene TRBJ2-7; 9 bases are a match to TRBD2. This CDR3 is built from 14 residues. V lost 5 bases and J lost 5; bases outside the gene matches: 7. Germline V CDR1 and CDR2: SGHVS, FQNEAQ. CDR3 nucleotides: TGTGCCAGCAGCGGAGCGGGAGGCCGGCACGAGCAGTACTTC. This codes for CASSGAGGRHEQYF.

DNA of the CDR3: TGTGCCAGCAGCCCTAGGTTCAGCACAGATACGCAGTATTTT. Amino acid sequence: CASSPRFSTDTQYF. J is TRBJ2-3 and V is TRBV27; no clear D. Germline V lookup: CDR1 MNHEY, CDR2 SMNVEV (reference sequence). Trimming stripped 6 bases from V and 0 bases from J, with 10 bases between. CDR3 size: 14 residues.

This clone was recorded once. The rearrangement joins TRBV6-1 to TRBJ2-5; D not certain. The V end was cut by 2 bases, the J end by 5 bases, with 18 bases between. Germline CDR1 and CDR2: MNHNS and SASEGT. This CDR3 spans 16 amino acids. The CDR3 region has the DNA TGTGCCAGCAGTGAAAATACTCCCCTCTTGTGGGAGACCCAGTACTTC. The encoded protein is CASSENTPLLWETQYF.

The V gene is TRBV19, the J gene TRBJ2-2; 9 nucleotides align to TRBD1. The germline CDR1 and CDR2 sequences are LNHDA and SQIVND (reference sequence). The V segment lost 7 bases and the J segment 7 bases; nucleotides outside the gene matches: 7. The CDR3 has 14 amino acids. This chain's CDR3 is CASKPQGAGGELFF. For the CDR3, the DNA is TGTGCCAGTAAACCACAGGGGGCCGGCGGGGAGCTGTTTTTT. The full variable domain, its missing parts supplied by reference TRBV19 and TRBJ2-2, is DGGITQSPKYLFRKEGQNVTLSCEQNLNHDAMYWYRQDPGQGLRLIYYSQIVNDFQKGDIAEGYSVSREKKESFPLTVTSAQKNPTAFYLCASKPQGAGGELFFGEGSRLTVL.

The chain combines TRBV10-1 with TRBJ2-7, with TRBD1 identical over 7 bases. CDR1 and CDR2 (germline): WNHNN, SYGVQD (reference sequence). The V gene end was trimmed by 4 bases and the J gene end by 6 bases; junction bases not matched to a gene: 6. This CDR3 region has 13 residues. The CDR3 sequence: CASSGQGFGEQYF. The CDR3, as DNA: TGCGCCAGCAGTGGACAGGGTTTTGGCGAGCAGTACTTC.

This clone came up once. This chain connects TRBV6-4 to TRBJ2-3; 8 bases match TRBD2. CDR1 and CDR2 from the germline V gene are MRHNA and SNTAGT. The CDR3 covers 15 residues. After removal of 3 bases from V and 2 bases from J, the junction contained 4 bases not matched to a gene. DNA for the CDR3: TGTGCCAGCAGTGAGCGGGGGGAATCCACAGATACGCAGTATTTT. As protein: CASSERGESTDTQYF.

The CDR3 DNA sequence: TGTGCCAGCCCTCTACACAATGAGCAGTTCTTC. The encoded protein is CASPLHNEQFF. The rearrangement joins TRBV6-1 to TRBJ2-1; no clear D gene. The CDR3 loop spans 11 amino acids. The V end lost 8 bases, the J end lost 5 bases, and 7 bases lay between the germline ends. Germline V gene data show CDR1 as MNHNS and CDR2 as SASEGT.

The chain links TRBV7-2 to TRBJ2-7, with D possibly TRBD2 on 6 matching bases. CDR1 and CDR2 (germline): SGHTA, FQGNSA. The CDR3 is made up of 14 amino acids. V lost 4 bases and J 4 bases, leaving 14 bases between the germline ends. The CDR3 protein is CASSSGGSWYEQYF. In DNA form, the CDR3 reads TGTGCCAGCAGCTCTGGGGGGAGTTGGTACGAGCAGTACTTC.

This chain uses TRBV7-9 with TRBJ1-6; TRBD1 aligns across 8 bases. CDR1 and CDR2 from the germline V gene are SEHNR and FQNEAQ (reference sequence). This CDR3 spans 14 amino acids. The ends lost 4 bases at V and 10 bases at J; junction bases unmatched: 6. The CDR3 loop is CASSWTGYLSPLHF. For the CDR3, the DNA is TGTGCCAGCAGCTGGACAGGGTATCTGTCACCCCTCCACTTT.

The rearrangement uses TRBV29-1 and TRBJ2-3, with TRBD2 matching over 8 bases. This CDR3 region has 14 residues. From germline, CDR1 is SQVTM and CDR2 ANQGSEA. V dropped 6 bases and J dropped 2; count of bases not matched to a gene: 7. As DNA, the CDR3 is TGCAGCGTCGCACTAGCGGCCAACACAGATACGCAGTATTTT. This codes for CSVALAANTDTQYF.

V gene TRBV7-2 combines with J gene TRBJ1-2, with D maybe TRBD1 (5 bases). Deletions cut 3 bases from V and 6 bases from J, with 11 bases between. Germline CDR1 reads SGHTA; CDR2 reads FQGNSA. The CDR3 is 13 residues long. CDR3 loop: CASSFYQGDGYTF. CDR3 nucleotides: TGTGCCAGCAGCTTTTACCAGGGCGATGGCTACACCTTC.

The chain carries TRBV18 and TRBJ1-1; 8 bases line up with TRBD1. The J segment lost 1 base and the V segment lost 2 bases, leaving 3 bases of the junction unmatched. The CDR3 consists of 15 residues. Germline V gene data show CDR1 as KGHSH and CDR2 as LQKENI. The CDR3: CASSPRTGPNTEAFF. The CDR3 nucleotides are TGTGCCAGCTCACCAAGGACAGGGCCGAACACTGAAGCTTTCTTT.

The CDR3 sequence is CAWSPGARNEKLFF. CDR3 DNA: TGTGCCTGGAGTCCAGGGGCCCGTAATGAAAAACTGTTTTTT. The rearrangement links TRBV30 to TRBJ1-4; possible D gene TRBD1, 6 bases. There are 14 residues in the CDR3. CDR1 is GTSNPN and CDR2 is SVGIG in the germline V gene (reference sequence). V dropped 2 bases and J dropped 4 bases, with 11 bases sitting between them.

This chain uses TRBV18 with TRBJ2-1; 10 bases line up with TRBD2. This CDR3 is built from 15 residues. Germline V gives CDR1 KGHSH, CDR2 LQKENI. V shed 8 bases and J 7 bases; nucleotides not matched to a gene: 11. CDR3 sequence (DNA): TGTGCCAGCGCCCAGGGGCTAGCGGGGGAAAATGAGCAGTTCTTC. Amino acid sequence: CASAQGLAGENEQFF.

The CDR3 here is CASSPRGPLNTEAFF. In DNA, the CDR3 is TGTGCCAGCAGCCCTAGAGGGCCGCTGAACACTGAAGCTTTCTTT. The chain recombines TRBV11-2 with TRBJ1-1; D remains ambiguous. The germline CDR1 and CDR2 sequences are SGHAT and FQNNGV. Trimming stripped 5 bases from V and 0 bases from J, with 13 bases between. This CDR3 has 15 amino acids. Looking up the rest from reference TRBV11-2 and TRBJ1-1 gives the full variable domain: EAGVAQSPRYKIIEKRQSVAFWCNPISGHATLYWYQQILGQGPKLLIQFQNNGVVDDSQLPKDRFSAERLKGVDSTLKIQPAKLEDSAVYLCASSPRGPLNTEAFFGQGTRLTVV.

A few counts support this clone. The CDR3 bases are TGCAGCGTTGAGGAGAGTTCCACCGGGACAGGTTCCGAGCAGTACTTC. The encoded protein is CSVEESSTGTGSEQYF. This chain uses TRBV29-1 with TRBJ2-7; 8 bases align to TRBD1. After removal of 3 bases from V and 6 bases from J, the junction contained 16 bases not matched to a gene. The CDR3 is 16 amino acids. From germline, CDR1 is SQVTM and CDR2 ANQGSEA.

The V call is TRBV6-4, the J call TRBJ1-4, with 7 bases lining up with TRBD1. Germline CDR1 MRHNA, CDR2 SNTAGT. The length of the CDR3 is 17 residues. V lost 2 bases and J lost 1; bases outside the gene matches: 7. For the CDR3, the DNA is TGTGCCAGCAGTGACCCGCAAGACAGGGAAACTAATGAAAAACTGTTTTTT. Its protein is CASSDPQDRETNEKLFF.

The chain is built from TRBV5-1 and TRBJ2-7; D is perhaps TRBD1 (6 bases). This CDR3 is built from 15 residues. Germline V gene sequence: CDR1 SGHRS, CDR2 YFSETQ. The ends were cut back, 3 bases at V and 0 bases at J, with 13 bases in the middle. In DNA, the CDR3 is TGCGCCAGCAGCTCGATAGGGGGAGCCTCCTACGAGCAGTACTTC. It specifies CASSSIGGASYEQYF.

The chain carries TRBV6-5 and TRBJ2-1, with TRBD2 matching 7 bases. V shed 0 bases and J 0 bases; nucleotides not matched to a gene: 2. Germline V CDR1 and CDR2: MNHEY, SVGAGI. The CDR3 consists of 16 residues. CDR3 nucleotide sequence: TGTGCCAGCAGTTACTCAAGCGGGATCTCCTACAATGAGCAGTTCTTC. Translated: CASSYSSGISYNEQFF.

Points on this clone: This CDR3 fails to terminate in the conserved phenylalanine or tryptophan, so it likely reflects a read error. The chain uses TRBV14 and TRBJ1-2; D remains unclear. The germline gives CDR1 SGHDN, CDR2 FVKESK. The V end was cut by 1 base, the J end by 8 bases, with 17 bases between. The CDR3 has 15 residues. The CDR3 sequence is CASSQVGTAWRGYTS. CDR3 DNA: TGTGCCAGCAGCCAAGTTGGTACAGCCTGGCGGGGCTACACCTCC.

The chain has TRBV6-1 and TRBJ2-5; 10 positions agree with TRBD2. Germline CDR1 is MNHNS and CDR2 is SASEGT. Losses at the gene ends were 6 bases for V and 7 bases for J; bases not matched to a gene: 5. CDR3 size: 13 residues. In DNA form, the CDR3 reads TGTGCCAGCAGGCCGGGACTAGCGTTGACCCAGTACTTC. Its protein is CASRPGLALTQYF.

This chain links TRBV5-1 with TRBJ2-3; D is perhaps TRBD2 (6 bases). The CDR3 consists of 15 residues. Trimming removed 0 bases at V and 1 base at J, with 9 bases between. CDR1 is SGHRS, CDR2 YFSETQ, per germline. The CDR3 DNA reads TGCGCCAGCAGCTTGGTAGGCGGGGGCACAGATACGCAGTATTTT. Translating it yields CASSLVGGGTDTQYF.

The CDR3 nucleotides read TGTGCCTGGAAGTCCACTAGCACCTCCTACAATGAGCAGTTCTTC. This gives the protein CAWKSTSTSYNEQFF. The chain has TRBV30 and TRBJ2-1; possible D gene TRBD2, 6 bases. Germline values: CDR1 GTSNPN, CDR2 SVGIG (reference sequence). The ends were cut back, 4 bases at V and 0 bases at J, with 13 bases in the middle. This CDR3 has 15 residues.

CDR3: CASSPFSVGAAYEQYF. The CDR3 DNA sequence: TGCGCCAGCAGCCCCTTCAGCGTTGGGGCGGCCTACGAGCAGTACTTC. V is TRBV5-1 and J is TRBJ2-7; a weak D match, TRBD1 (5 bases). V lost 4 bases and J lost 2, with 19 bases in between. The germline CDR1 and CDR2 sequences are SGHRS and YFSETQ. This CDR3 is 16 amino acids long.

V and J are TRBV27 and TRBJ1-1, with D unclear. The germline V gene encodes CDR1 MNHEY and CDR2 SMNVEV (reference sequence). This CDR3 has 14 residues. Trimming took 4 bases from V and 5 from J, leaving 14 bases between them. The CDR3 is CASSSYQVRTEAFF. CDR3 bases: TGTGCCAGCAGTTCTTATCAGGTTAGGACTGAAGCTTTCTTT.

V is TRBV6-4 and J is TRBJ2-7; possible D gene TRBD1, 6 bases. The V gene lost 2 bases and the J gene lost 7 bases, with 9 bases spanning the gap. The CDR3 totals 12 residues. Germline V gene data show CDR1 as MRHNA and CDR2 as SNTAGT. Here the CDR3 reads CASSDTTGEQYF. CDR3 nucleotides: TGTGCCAGCAGTGACACCACAGGGGAGCAGTACTTC.

The rearrangement joins TRBV19 to TRBJ1-5; the D gene is possibly TRBD1 (6 bases). CDR3 length equals 16 residues. Germline CDR1 reads LNHDA; CDR2 reads SQIVND (reference sequence). Deletions cut 1 base from V and 3 bases from J, with 13 bases between. The CDR3 coding sequence is TGTGCCAGTAGTATAGTATCAGGGGTTTCCAATCAGCCCCAGCATTTT. Amino acids: CASSIVSGVSNQPQHF.

This chain uses TRBV14 with TRBJ1-1; 8 bases match TRBD1. CDR1 is SGHDN, CDR2 FVKESK, per germline. V shed 5 bases and J 5 bases; nucleotides not matched to a gene: 4. This CDR3 has 13 amino acids. The CDR3 region has the DNA TGTGCCAGCAGCACCGACAGGGGAACTGAAGCTTTCTTT. Translating it yields CASSTDRGTEAFF.

The genes are TRBV7-9 and TRBJ2-1; 8 bases match TRBD2. Germline V gene lookup returns CDR1 SEHNR and CDR2 FQNEAQ (reference sequence). This CDR3 is built from 16 residues. V was pared by 5 bases and J by 10 bases, with 16 bases of the junction left unmatched. The DNA for the CDR3 is TGTGCCAGCAGCGCCCGGGAGGGAGGGGATACGTGGGAGCAGTTCTTC. This gives the protein CASSAREGGDTWEQFF.

V usage is TRBV7-8 and J usage is TRBJ1-4; 7 positions agree with TRBD1. Trimming took 5 bases from V and 8 from J; bases not matched to a gene: 20. CDR3 length: 18 residues. Per the germline V gene, CDR1 is SGHVS and CDR2 is FQNEAQ. The CDR3 is CASSQVGPRQGVGEKLFF. In DNA, the CDR3 is TGTGCCAGCAGCCAAGTAGGACCGAGACAGGGAGTAGGGGAAAAACTGTTTTTT.